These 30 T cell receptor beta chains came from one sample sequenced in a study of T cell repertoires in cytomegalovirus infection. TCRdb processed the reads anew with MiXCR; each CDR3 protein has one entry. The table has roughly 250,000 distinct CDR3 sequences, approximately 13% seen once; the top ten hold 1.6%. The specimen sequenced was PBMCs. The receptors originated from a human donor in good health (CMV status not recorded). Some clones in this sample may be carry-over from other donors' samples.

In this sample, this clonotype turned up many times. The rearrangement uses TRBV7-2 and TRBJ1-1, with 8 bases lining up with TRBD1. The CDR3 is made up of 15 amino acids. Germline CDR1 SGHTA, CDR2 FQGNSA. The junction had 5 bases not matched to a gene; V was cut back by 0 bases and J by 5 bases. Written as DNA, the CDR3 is TGTGCCAGCAGCTTAGCTCCAGGGGGCGCGACTGAAGCTTTCTTT. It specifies CASSLAPGGATEAFF. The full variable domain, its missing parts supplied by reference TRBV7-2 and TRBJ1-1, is GAGVSQSPSNKVTEKGKDVELRCDPISGHTALYWYRQSLGQGLEFLIYFQGNSAPDKSGLPSDRFSAERTGGSVSTLTIQRTQQEDSAVYLCASSLAPGGATEAFFGQGTRLTVV.

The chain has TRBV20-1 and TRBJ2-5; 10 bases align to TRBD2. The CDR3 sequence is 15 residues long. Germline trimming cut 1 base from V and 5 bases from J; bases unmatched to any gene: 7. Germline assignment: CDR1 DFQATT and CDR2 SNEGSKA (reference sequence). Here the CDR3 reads CSARGVLAGEETQYF. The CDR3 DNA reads TGCAGTGCTAGAGGGGTGCTAGCGGGAGAGGAGACCCAGTACTTC.

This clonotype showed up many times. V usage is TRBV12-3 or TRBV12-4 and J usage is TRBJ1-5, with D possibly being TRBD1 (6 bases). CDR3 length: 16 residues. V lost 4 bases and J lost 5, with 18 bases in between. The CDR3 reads CASSSPGGRLHQPQHF. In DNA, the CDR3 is TGTGCCAGCAGTTCTCCGGGGGGGCGCTTGCATCAGCCCCAGCATTTT.

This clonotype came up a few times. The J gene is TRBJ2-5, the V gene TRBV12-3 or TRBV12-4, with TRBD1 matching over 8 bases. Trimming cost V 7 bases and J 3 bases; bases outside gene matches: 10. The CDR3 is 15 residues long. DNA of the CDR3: TGTGCCAGCAATTTGGGGGGACAGGATGAAGAGACCCAGTACTTC. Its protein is CASNLGGQDEETQYF.

CDR3 DNA sequence: TGTGCCAGCAGTCGGGGACGGATGAACACTGAAGCTTTCTTT. This gives the protein CASSRGRMNTEAFF. J is TRBJ1-1 and V is TRBV6-6, with TRBD1 as a possible D gene (5 bases). V lost 5 bases and J lost 0, with 10 bases in between. CDR3 length: 14 amino acids. Germline V gene data show CDR1 as MNHNY and CDR2 as SVGAGI (reference sequence).

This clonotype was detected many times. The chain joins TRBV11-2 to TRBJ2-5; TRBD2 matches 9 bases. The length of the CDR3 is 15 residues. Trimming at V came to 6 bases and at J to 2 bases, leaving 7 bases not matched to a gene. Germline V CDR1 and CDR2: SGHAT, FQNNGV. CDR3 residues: CASSSGLALQETQYF. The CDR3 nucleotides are TGTGCCAGCAGTTCGGGACTAGCCTTACAAGAGACCCAGTACTTC.

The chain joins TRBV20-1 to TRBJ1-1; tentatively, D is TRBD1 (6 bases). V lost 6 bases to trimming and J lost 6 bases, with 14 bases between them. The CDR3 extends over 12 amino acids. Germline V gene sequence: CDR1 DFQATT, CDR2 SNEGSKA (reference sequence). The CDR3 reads CSASQGSAEAFF. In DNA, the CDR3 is TGCAGTGCCAGTCAGGGGAGCGCTGAAGCTTTCTTT.

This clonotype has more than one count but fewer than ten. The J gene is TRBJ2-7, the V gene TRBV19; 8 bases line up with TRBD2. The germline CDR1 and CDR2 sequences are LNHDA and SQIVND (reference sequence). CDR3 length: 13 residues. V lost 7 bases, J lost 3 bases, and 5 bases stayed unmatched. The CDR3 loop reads CASTRGGGYEQYF. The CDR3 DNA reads TGTGCCAGTACCCGGGGGGGGGGCTACGAGCAGTACTTC.

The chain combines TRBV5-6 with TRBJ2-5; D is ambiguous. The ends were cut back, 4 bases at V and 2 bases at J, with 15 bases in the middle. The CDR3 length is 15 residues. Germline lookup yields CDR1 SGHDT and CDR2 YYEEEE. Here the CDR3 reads CASSRVHYPQETQYF. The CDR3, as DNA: TGTGCCAGCAGCCGCGTCCACTACCCTCAAGAGACCCAGTACTTC.

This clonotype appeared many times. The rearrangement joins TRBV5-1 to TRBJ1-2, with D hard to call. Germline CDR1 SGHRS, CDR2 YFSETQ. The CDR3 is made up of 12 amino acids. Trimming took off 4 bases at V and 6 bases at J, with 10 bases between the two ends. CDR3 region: CASSDPGHGYTF. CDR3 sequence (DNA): TGCGCCAGCAGCGACCCGGGCCATGGCTACACCTTC.

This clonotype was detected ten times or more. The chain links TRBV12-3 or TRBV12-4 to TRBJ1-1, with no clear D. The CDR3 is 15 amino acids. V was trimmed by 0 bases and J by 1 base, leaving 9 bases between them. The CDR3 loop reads CASSLAPTGNTEAFF. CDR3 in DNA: TGTGCCAGCAGTTTAGCCCCGACGGGGAACACTGAAGCTTTCTTT.

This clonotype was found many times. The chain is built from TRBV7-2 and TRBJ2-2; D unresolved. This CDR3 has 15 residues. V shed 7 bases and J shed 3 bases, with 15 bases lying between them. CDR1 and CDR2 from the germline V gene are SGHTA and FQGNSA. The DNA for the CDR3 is TGTGCCAGCACCATTTCCAGATTAGACACCGGGGAGCTGTTTTTT. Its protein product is CASTISRLDTGELFF.

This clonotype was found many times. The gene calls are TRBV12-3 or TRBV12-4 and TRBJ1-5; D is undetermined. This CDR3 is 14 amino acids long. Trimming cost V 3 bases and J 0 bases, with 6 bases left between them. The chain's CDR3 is CASSFADSNQPQHF. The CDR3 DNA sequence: TGTGCCAGCAGTTTTGCCGATAGCAATCAGCCCCAGCATTTT.

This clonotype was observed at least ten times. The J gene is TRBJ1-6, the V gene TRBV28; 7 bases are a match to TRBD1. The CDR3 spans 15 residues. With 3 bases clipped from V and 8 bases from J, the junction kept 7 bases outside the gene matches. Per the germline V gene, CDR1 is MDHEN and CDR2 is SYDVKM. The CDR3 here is CASSLIGTVDSPLHF. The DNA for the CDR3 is TGTGCCAGCAGTTTGATCGGGACAGTGGATTCACCCCTCCACTTT.

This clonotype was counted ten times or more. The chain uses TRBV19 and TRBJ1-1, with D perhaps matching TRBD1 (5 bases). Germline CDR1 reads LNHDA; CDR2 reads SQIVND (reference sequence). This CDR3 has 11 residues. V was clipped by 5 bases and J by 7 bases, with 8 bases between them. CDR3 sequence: CASSGAYEAFF. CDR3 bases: TGTGCCAGTAGTGGGGCGTATGAAGCTTTCTTT.

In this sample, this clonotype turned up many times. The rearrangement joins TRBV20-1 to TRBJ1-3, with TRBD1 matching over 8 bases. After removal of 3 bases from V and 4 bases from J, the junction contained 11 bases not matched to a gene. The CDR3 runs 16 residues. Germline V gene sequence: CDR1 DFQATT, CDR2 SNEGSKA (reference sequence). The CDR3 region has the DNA TGCAGTGCTAGGGCCGCGGACAGGGCGTCCGGAAACACCATATATTTT. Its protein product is CSARAADRASGNTIYF.

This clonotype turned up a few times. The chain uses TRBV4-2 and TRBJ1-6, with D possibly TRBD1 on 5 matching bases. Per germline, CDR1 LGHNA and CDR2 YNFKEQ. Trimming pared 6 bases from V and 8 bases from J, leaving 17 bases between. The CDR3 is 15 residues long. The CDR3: CASSLEGQEDSPLHF. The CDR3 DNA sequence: TGTGCCAGCAGTTTGGAGGGGCAGGAGGATTCACCCCTCCACTTT.

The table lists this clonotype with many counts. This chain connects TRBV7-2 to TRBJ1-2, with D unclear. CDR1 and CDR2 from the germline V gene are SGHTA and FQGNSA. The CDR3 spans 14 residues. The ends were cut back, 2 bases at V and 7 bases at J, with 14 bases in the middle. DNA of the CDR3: TGTGCCAGCAGCTTAAGTAGGAGGGTGGCTGGCTACACCTTC. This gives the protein CASSLSRRVAGYTF.

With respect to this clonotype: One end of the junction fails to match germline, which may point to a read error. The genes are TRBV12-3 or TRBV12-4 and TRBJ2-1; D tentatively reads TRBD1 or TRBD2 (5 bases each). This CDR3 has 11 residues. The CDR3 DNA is TGTGCCAGCAGTTTAGGGCCAGGGACGAGCTTC. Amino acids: CASSLGPGTSF.

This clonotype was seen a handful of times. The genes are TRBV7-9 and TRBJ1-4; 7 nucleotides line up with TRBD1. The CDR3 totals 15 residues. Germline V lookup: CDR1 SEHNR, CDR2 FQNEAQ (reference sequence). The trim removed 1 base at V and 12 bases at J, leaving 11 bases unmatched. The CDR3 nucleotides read TGTGCCAGCAGCTTAGAGGCCCAGGGGGGAGCAGAACTGTTTTTT. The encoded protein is CASSLEAQGGAELFF.

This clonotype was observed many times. The CDR3 here is CASTPGQANTEAFF. CDR3 nucleotides: TGTGCCAGCACCCCGGGACAGGCGAACACTGAAGCTTTCTTT. This rearrangement joins TRBV7-2 to TRBJ1-1, with 8 nucleotides matching TRBD1. With V trimmed by 7 bases and J by 1 base, 5 bases remained unmatched. CDR1 and CDR2 from the germline V gene are SGHTA and FQGNSA. This CDR3 comprises 14 residues.

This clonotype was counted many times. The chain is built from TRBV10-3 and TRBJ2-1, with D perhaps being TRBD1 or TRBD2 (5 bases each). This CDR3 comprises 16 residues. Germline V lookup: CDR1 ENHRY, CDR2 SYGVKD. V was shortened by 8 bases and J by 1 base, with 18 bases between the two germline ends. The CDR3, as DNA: TGTGCCATCGGCCGGGGCAGGTCCTATTCCTACAATGAGCAGTTCTTC. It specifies CAIGRGRSYSYNEQFF.

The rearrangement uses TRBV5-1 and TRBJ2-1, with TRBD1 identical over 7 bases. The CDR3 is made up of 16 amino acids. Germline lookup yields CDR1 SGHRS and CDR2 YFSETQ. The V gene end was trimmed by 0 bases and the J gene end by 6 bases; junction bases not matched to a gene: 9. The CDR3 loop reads CASSLGESRGTNEQFF. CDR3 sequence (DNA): TGCGCCAGCAGCTTGGGGGAGTCCAGGGGGACCAATGAGCAGTTCTTC. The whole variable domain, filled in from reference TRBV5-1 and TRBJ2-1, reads KAGVTQTPRYLIKTRGQQVTLSCSPISGHRSVSWYQQTPGQGLQFLFEYFSETQRNKGNFPGRFSGRQFSNSRSEMNVSTLELGDSALYLCASSLGESRGTNEQFFGPGTRLTVL.

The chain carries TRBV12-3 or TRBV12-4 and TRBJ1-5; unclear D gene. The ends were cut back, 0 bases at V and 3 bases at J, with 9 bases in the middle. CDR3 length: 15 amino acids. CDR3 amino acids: CASSLATVPNQPQHF. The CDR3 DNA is TGTGCCAGCAGTTTAGCGACCGTCCCCAATCAGCCCCAGCATTTT.

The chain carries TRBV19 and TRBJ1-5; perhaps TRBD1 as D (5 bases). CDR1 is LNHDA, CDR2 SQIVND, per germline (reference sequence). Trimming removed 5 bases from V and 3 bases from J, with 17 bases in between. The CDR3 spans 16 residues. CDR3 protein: CASSANSGLLNQPQHF. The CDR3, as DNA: TGTGCCAGTAGTGCAAACTCGGGACTCCTCAATCAGCCCCAGCATTTT.

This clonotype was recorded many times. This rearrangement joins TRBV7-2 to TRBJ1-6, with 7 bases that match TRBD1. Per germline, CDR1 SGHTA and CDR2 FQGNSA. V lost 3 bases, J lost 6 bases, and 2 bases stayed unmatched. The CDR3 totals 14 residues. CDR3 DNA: TGTGCCAGCAGCTTCAGGGGGGCTAATTCACCCCTCCACTTT. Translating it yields CASSFRGANSPLHF. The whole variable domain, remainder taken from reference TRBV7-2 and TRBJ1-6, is GAGVSQSPSNKVTEKGKDVELRCDPISGHTALYWYRQSLGQGLEFLIYFQGNSAPDKSGLPSDRFSAERTGGSVSTLTIQRTQQEDSAVYLCASSFRGANSPLHFGNGTRLTVT.

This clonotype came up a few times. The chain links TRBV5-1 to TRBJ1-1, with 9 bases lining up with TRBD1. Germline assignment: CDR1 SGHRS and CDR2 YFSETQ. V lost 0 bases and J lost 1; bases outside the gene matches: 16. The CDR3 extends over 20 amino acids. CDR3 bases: TGCGCCAGCAGCTTGGGCCTCCCCCTCCCGGGACAGGGTCCGAACACTGAAGCTTTCTTT. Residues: CASSLGLPLPGQGPNTEAFF. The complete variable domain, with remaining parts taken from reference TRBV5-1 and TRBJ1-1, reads KAGVTQTPRYLIKTRGQQVTLSCSPISGHRSVSWYQQTPGQGLQFLFEYFSETQRNKGNFPGRFSGRQFSNSRSEMNVSTLELGDSALYLCASSLGLPLPGQGPNTEAFFGQGTRLTVV.

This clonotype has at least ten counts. The CDR3 protein is CASSQDLITEAFF. The CDR3 DNA is TGTGCCAGCAGCCAAGATTTAATCACTGAAGCTTTCTTT. V and J are TRBV14 and TRBJ1-1, with D uncertain. This CDR3 spans 13 amino acids. The germline gives CDR1 SGHDN, CDR2 FVKESK. V shed 0 bases and J shed 4 bases, with 6 bases lying between them.

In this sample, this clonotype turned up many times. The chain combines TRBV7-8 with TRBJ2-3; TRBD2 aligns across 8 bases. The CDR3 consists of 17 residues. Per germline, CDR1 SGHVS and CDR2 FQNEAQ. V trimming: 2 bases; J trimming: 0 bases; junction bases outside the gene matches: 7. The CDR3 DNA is TGTGCCAGCAGCTTACAAGCGGGGGACCCTAGCACAGATACGCAGTATTTT. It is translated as CASSLQAGDPSTDTQYF.

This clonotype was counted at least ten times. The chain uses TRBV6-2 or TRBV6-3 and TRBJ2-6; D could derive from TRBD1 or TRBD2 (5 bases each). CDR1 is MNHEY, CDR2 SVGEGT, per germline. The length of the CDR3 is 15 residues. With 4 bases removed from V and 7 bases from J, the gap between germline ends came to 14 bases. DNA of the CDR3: TGTGCCAGCAGTTGGACACCCCGGGGTGCCAACGTCCTGACTTTC. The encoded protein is CASSWTPRGANVLTF.